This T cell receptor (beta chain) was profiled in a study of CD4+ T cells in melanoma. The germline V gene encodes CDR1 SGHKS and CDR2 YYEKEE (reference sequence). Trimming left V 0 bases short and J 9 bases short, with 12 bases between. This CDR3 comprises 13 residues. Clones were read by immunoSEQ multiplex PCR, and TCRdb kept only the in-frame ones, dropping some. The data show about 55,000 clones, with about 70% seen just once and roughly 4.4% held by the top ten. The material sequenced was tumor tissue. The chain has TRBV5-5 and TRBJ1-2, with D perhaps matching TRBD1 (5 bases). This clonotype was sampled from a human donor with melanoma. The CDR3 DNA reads TGTGCCAGCAGCTTGGCGGGGGATCCCAGCTACACCTTC. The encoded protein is CASSLAGDPSYTF.